These 28 T cell receptor beta chains originate from one sample sequenced in a study of T cells in Graves' hyperthyroidism and ophthalmopathy. Using RNA transcripts as the source, TCR beta CDR3 regions were amplified. When the TCR CDR3 underwent first-round RT-PCR, the HTBI primer set was used. TCRdb passed the multiplex PCR reads through MiXCR, listing each CDR3 protein once. The sample carries about 410,000 distinct CDR3 sequences, about 14% recorded once. Sequencing input: blood. These receptors were taken from a man aged 18 to 29 with Graves' ophthalmopathy.

This clonotype was detected a few times. The J gene is TRBJ2-5, the V gene TRBV6-1; TRBD1 matches at 10 bases. V was pared by 3 bases and J by 4 bases, with 5 bases of the junction left unmatched. Germline values: CDR1 MNHNS, CDR2 SASEGT. CDR3 size: 15 residues. In DNA form, the CDR3 reads TGTGCCAGCAGTGAGGGACAGGGGCTGGGAGAGACCCAGTACTTC. Residues: CASSEGQGLGETQYF.

This clonotype was observed many times. CDR3 sequence (DNA): TGTGCCAGCAGCTTGGGGCGGGGGCGCCGGTCCAATGAGCAGTTCTTC. It encodes CASSLGRGRRSNEQFF. The chain recombines TRBV7-6 with TRBJ2-1, with a weak D call TRBD2 (7 bases). The CDR3 sequence is 16 residues long. Trimming cost V 3 bases and J 6 bases, with 18 bases left between them. In germline, CDR1 is SGHVS, CDR2 FNYEAQ.

This clonotype was observed a handful of times. The chain links TRBV28 to TRBJ2-5, with no clear D. Germline values: CDR1 MDHEN, CDR2 SYDVKM. Deletions cut 1 base from V and 4 bases from J, with 7 bases between. The CDR3 loop spans 13 amino acids. The CDR3 nucleotides are TGTGCCAGCAGTTTATCTATGGGAGAGACCCAGTACTTC. Protein product: CASSLSMGETQYF.

This clonotype was counted between two and nine times. This chain links TRBV5-8 with TRBJ2-3; 12 bases map to TRBD1. The CDR3 has 16 amino acids. Per the germline V gene, CDR1 is SGHTS and CDR2 is YDEGEE. The ends lost 3 bases at V and 2 bases at J; junction bases unmatched: 4. CDR3 amino acids: CASSSRGQGATDTQYF. The CDR3 nucleotides are TGTGCCAGCAGCTCACGGGGACAGGGGGCCACAGATACGCAGTATTTT.

This clonotype was observed many times. The J gene is TRBJ2-1, the V gene TRBV6-5; D is perhaps TRBD2 (5 bases). The germline V gene has CDR1 MNHEY and CDR2 SVGAGI. The CDR3 is made up of 15 amino acids. The germline V and J ends were trimmed by 0 bases and 3 bases, with 9 bases remaining between them. The CDR3 coding sequence is TGTGCCAGCAGTTACTCCGGGATGGGCTACAATGAGCAGTTCTTC. This translates into CASSYSGMGYNEQFF.

Remarks on this clonotype: A much larger clonotype is one base distant, so this may be a read error. This chain connects TRBV3-1 to TRBJ2-7, with 10 bases fitting TRBD1. The length of the CDR3 is 15 residues. The V gene's germline CDR1 is LGHDT and CDR2 YNNKEL (reference sequence). CDR3 residues: CAGSHSGTGESEQYF. The CDR3 DNA reads TGTGCCGGCAGCCATTCCGGGACAGGGGAGAGCGAGCAGTACTTC.

The table lists this clonotype with many counts. The V call is TRBV27, the J call TRBJ2-3; D is unclear. Germline lookup yields CDR1 MNHEY and CDR2 SMNVEV (reference sequence). The CDR3 runs 13 residues. The V gene lost 1 base and the J gene lost 4 bases, with 6 bases spanning the gap. Written as DNA, the CDR3 is TGTGCCAGCAGTTTATGGGAAGCAGATACGCAGTATTTT. Protein sequence: CASSLWEADTQYF.

This clonotype occurred many times. The rearrangement uses TRBV3-1 and TRBJ2-3; D may correspond to TRBD1 or TRBD2 (5 bases each). The germline V gene has CDR1 LGHDT and CDR2 YNNKEL (reference sequence). The CDR3 runs 14 residues. V shed 1 base and J shed 8 bases, with 13 bases lying between them. CDR3 in amino acids: CASSQAGLQSTQYF. CDR3 nucleotides: TGTGCCAGCAGCCAAGCGGGGCTTCAAAGTACGCAGTATTTT.

This clonotype was detected ten times or more. The chain combines TRBV6-1 with TRBJ2-7; D call uncertain. V lost 6 bases, J lost 0 bases, and 12 bases lay in between. Germline V lookup: CDR1 MNHNS, CDR2 SASEGT. This CDR3 spans 14 amino acids. The CDR3 reads CASSRGRSSYEQYF. In DNA, the CDR3 is TGTGCCAGCAGCCGTGGACGGAGCTCCTACGAGCAGTACTTC.

This clonotype was detected ten times or more. The chain has TRBV6-1 and TRBJ2-1; 7 bases match TRBD2. CDR1 MNHNS and CDR2 SASEGT come from the germline V gene. The CDR3 spans 11 residues. The CDR3 nucleotides are TGTGGTACTAGCGTCTACAATGAGCAGTTCTTC. It specifies CGTSVYNEQFF.

This clonotype was counted ten times or more. The genes are TRBV13 and TRBJ1-1, with D perhaps matching TRBD1 (5 bases). The CDR3 runs to 15 residues. From germline, CDR1 is PRHDT and CDR2 FYEKMQ (reference sequence). V lost 3 bases and J lost 4, with 15 bases in between. The CDR3 DNA follows: TGTGCCAGCAGCTTCCCCGGGGATAGGGGCACTGAAGCTTTCTTT. Protein product: CASSFPGDRGTEAFF.

This clonotype was observed at least ten times. The CDR3 protein is CASSYSRLVDTQYF. The CDR3 nucleotides read TGTGCCAGCAGTTACTCTCGACTAGTAGATACGCAGTATTTT. The chain recombines TRBV6-6 with TRBJ2-3; possibly TRBD2 for D (6 bases). With 0 bases removed from V and 5 bases from J, the gap between germline ends came to 9 bases. This CDR3 comprises 14 residues. Germline CDR1 and CDR2: MNHNY and SVGAGI (reference sequence).

This clonotype was recorded at least ten times. The chain combines TRBV2 with TRBJ2-5, with TRBD2 identical over 12 bases. V lost 5 bases and J lost 3; bases outside the gene matches: 4. The CDR3 covers 15 residues. Germline V CDR1 and CDR2: SNHLY, FYNNEI. CDR3: CASSPRTSGEETQYF. As DNA, the CDR3 is TGTGCCAGCAGTCCCAGGACTAGCGGGGAAGAGACCCAGTACTTC.

The rearrangement joins TRBV6-4 to TRBJ2-5; maybe TRBD1 (5 bases). The CDR3 runs 13 residues. Trimming took off 2 bases at V and 7 bases at J, with 11 bases between the two ends. Germline lookup yields CDR1 MRHNA and CDR2 SNTAGT. The chain's CDR3 is CASSDGHDGTQYF. CDR3 nucleotide sequence: TGTGCCAGCAGTGACGGACACGACGGGACCCAGTACTTC.

This chain joins TRBV7-3 and TRBJ2-2; the D gene is possibly TRBD1 (6 bases). CDR3 size: 14 residues. Germline V CDR1 and CDR2: SGHTA, FQGTGA. Trimming left V 5 bases short and J 6 bases short, with 13 bases between. This chain's CDR3 is CASSKQGFAGELFF. DNA of the CDR3: TGTGCCAGCAGCAAACAGGGATTTGCCGGGGAGCTGTTTTTT. Full variable domain (outside the CDR3, taken from reference TRBV7-3 and TRBJ2-2): GAGVSQTPSNKVTEKGKYVELRCDPISGHTALYWYRQSLGQGPEFLIYFQGTGAADDSGLPNDRFFAVRPEGSVSTLKIQRTERGDSAVYLCASSKQGFAGELFFGEGSRLTVL.

This clonotype was picked up one time. J is TRBJ2-7 and V is TRBV6-2 or TRBV6-3; maybe TRBD1 (5 bases). Germline V gene lookup returns CDR1 MNHEY and CDR2 SVGEGT. V lost 6 bases to trimming and J lost 2 bases, with 8 bases between them. This CDR3 contains 12 residues. For the CDR3, the DNA is TGTGCCAGCAGGCCAGGGCCCTACGAGCAGTACTTC. Protein product: CASRPGPYEQYF.

This clonotype was counted between two and nine times. The chain combines TRBV7-9 with TRBJ2-5, with D perhaps matching TRBD1 (6 bases). V dropped 6 bases and J dropped 5 bases, with 16 bases sitting between them. Per germline, CDR1 SEHNR and CDR2 FQNEAQ (reference sequence). The CDR3 loop spans 14 amino acids. The CDR3 nucleotides read TGTGCCAGCAGTTGGGCCCTGACAGGCGAGACCCAGTACTTC. Residues: CASSWALTGETQYF.

As for this clonotype: This may stem from a read error, because a much larger clone lies one nucleotide away. The chain uses TRBV28 and TRBJ2-7; 8 nucleotides agree with TRBD2. The CDR3 extends over 14 amino acids. CDR1 and CDR2 (germline): MDHEN, SYDVKM. The CDR3 is CAGSSRRGGNEQYF. CDR3 bases: TGTGCCGGCAGTTCCCGCCGGGGGGGCAACGAGCAGTACTTC. Looking up the rest from reference TRBV28 and TRBJ2-7 gives the full variable domain: DVKVTQSSRYLVKRTGEKVFLECVQDMDHENMFWYRQDPGLGLRLIYFSYDVKMKEKGDIPEGYSVSREKKERFSLILESASTNQTSMYLCAGSSRRGGNEQYFGPGTRLTVT.

The table lists this clonotype with many counts. This sequence joins TRBV7-9 and TRBJ1-2, with 8 positions matching TRBD1. V lost 5 bases and J lost 8; bases outside the gene matches: 13. Germline CDR1 reads SEHNR; CDR2 reads FQNEAQ (reference sequence). CDR3 length: 15 amino acids. The CDR3 DNA follows: TGTGCCAGCAGCAGACCCAGGGGGCTGACTAGGGGCTACACCTTC. Translating it yields CASSRPRGLTRGYTF.

Concerning this clonotype itself: It may be a read error: a sequence one base away is much more abundant. The CDR3 is CASSPQTGGDDEQYF. The CDR3 nucleotides read TGTGCCAGCAGCCCGCAGACAGGGGGTGACGACGAGCAGTACTTC. The chain recombines TRBV11-3 with TRBJ2-7; 9 bases line up with TRBD1. After removal of 5 bases from V and 5 bases from J, the junction contained 10 bases not matched to a gene. CDR3 length equals 15 residues. Germline V lookup: CDR1 SGHNT, CDR2 YENEEA.

The table lists this clonotype with many counts. The chain couples TRBV2 to TRBJ2-7, with 9 bases lining up with TRBD1. Unmatched junction bases numbered 3, after V lost 6 bases and J lost 6 bases. Germline CDR1 and CDR2: SNHLY and FYNNEI. The CDR3 covers 12 residues. As DNA, the CDR3 is TGTGCCAGCAGACAGGGGGCTGGCGAGCAGTACTTC. It yields the protein CASRQGAGEQYF.

The CDR3 is CASGLAGTETQYF. The DNA of the CDR3 is TGTGCCAGCGGATTGGCGGGGACAGAGACCCAGTACTTC. V gene TRBV11-2 combines with J gene TRBJ2-5; D perhaps matches TRBD2 (6 bases). V was clipped by 8 bases and J by 4 bases, with 14 bases between them. The CDR3 has 13 residues. Germline values: CDR1 SGHAT, CDR2 FQNNGV. Full variable domain (remainder filled in from reference TRBV11-2 and TRBJ2-5): EAGVAQSPRYKIIEKRQSVAFWCNPISGHATLYWYQQILGQGPKLLIQFQNNGVVDDSQLPKDRFSAERLKGVDSTLKIQPAKLEDSAVYLCASGLAGTETQYFGPGTRLLVL.

The rearrangement links TRBV4-2 to TRBJ1-4; the D is unclear. In germline, CDR1 is LGHNA, CDR2 YNFKEQ. V was trimmed by 1 base and J by 4 bases, leaving 10 bases between them. CDR3 length equals 15 residues. The CDR3 loop reads CASSQALVSNEKLFF. Here the CDR3 DNA reads TGTGCCAGCAGCCAAGCATTAGTTAGTAATGAAAAACTGTTTTTT.

This clonotype was seen repeatedly, ten times or more. This rearrangement joins TRBV29-1 to TRBJ2-1; unclear D gene. Trimming took off 0 bases at V and 0 bases at J, with 12 bases between the two ends. Germline V gene data show CDR1 as SQVTM and CDR2 as ANQGSEA. The CDR3 consists of 16 residues. CDR3: CSVEEPPSGSYNEQFF. The CDR3 bases are TGCAGCGTTGAAGAACCACCCTCGGGCTCCTACAATGAGCAGTTCTTC.

In the case of this clonotype: It may be a read error: a sequence one base away is much more abundant. The rearrangement joins TRBV2 to TRBJ1-5; the D is unclear. The germline V gene has CDR1 SNHLY and CDR2 FYNNEI. With 4 bases removed from V and 3 bases from J, the gap between germline ends came to 10 bases. The CDR3 loop spans 14 amino acids. DNA of the CDR3: TGTGCCAGCAGTGCCGTAACAGACAATCAGCCCCAGCATTTT. Protein: CASSAVTDNQPQHF. Complete variable domain (other parts from reference TRBV2 and TRBJ1-5): EPEVTQTPSHQVTQMGQEVILRCVPISNHLYFYWYRQILGQKVEFLVSFYNNEISEKSEIFDDQFSVERPDGSNFTLKIRSTKLEDSAMYFCASSAVTDNQPQHFGDGTRLSIL.

This clonotype has a handful of counts. The chain couples TRBV7-8 to TRBJ2-2; TRBD1 agrees at 9 bases. Germline assignment: CDR1 SGHVS and CDR2 FQNEAQ. V lost 5 bases to trimming and J lost 7 bases; unmatched junction nucleotides: 5. The CDR3 is 14 residues long. CDR3: CASSVNRGHGELFF. CDR3 coding DNA: TGTGCCAGCAGCGTAAACAGGGGGCACGGGGAGCTGTTTTTT. The complete variable domain, with remaining parts taken from reference TRBV7-8 and TRBJ2-2, reads GAGVSQSPRYKVAKRGQDVALRCDPISGHVSLFWYQQALGQGPEFLTYFQNEAQLDKSGLPSDRFFAERPEGSVSTLKIQRTQQEDSAVYLCASSVNRGHGELFFGEGSRLTVL.

At least ten counts were recorded for this clonotype. V is TRBV4-2 and J is TRBJ1-2; unclear D gene. There are 15 residues in the CDR3. The V gene lost 0 bases and the J gene lost 8 bases, with 16 bases spanning the gap. From germline, CDR1 is LGHNA and CDR2 YNFKEQ. The CDR3 loop is CASSQEAFEVTGYTF. For the CDR3, the DNA is TGTGCCAGCAGCCAAGAGGCTTTTGAGGTAACGGGCTACACCTTC.

There are a few counts of this clonotype. This chain connects TRBV4-2 to TRBJ2-3; 12 bases match TRBD1. The germline V gene has CDR1 LGHNA and CDR2 YNFKEQ. V trimming: 4 bases; J trimming: 11 bases; junction bases outside the gene matches: 19. The CDR3 covers 18 residues. The CDR3 DNA reads as TGTGCCAGCAGCCTATCCCCCGGGACAGGGGGCGTCCAAGGAGGGCAGTATTTT. Its protein product is CASSLSPGTGGVQGGQYF.